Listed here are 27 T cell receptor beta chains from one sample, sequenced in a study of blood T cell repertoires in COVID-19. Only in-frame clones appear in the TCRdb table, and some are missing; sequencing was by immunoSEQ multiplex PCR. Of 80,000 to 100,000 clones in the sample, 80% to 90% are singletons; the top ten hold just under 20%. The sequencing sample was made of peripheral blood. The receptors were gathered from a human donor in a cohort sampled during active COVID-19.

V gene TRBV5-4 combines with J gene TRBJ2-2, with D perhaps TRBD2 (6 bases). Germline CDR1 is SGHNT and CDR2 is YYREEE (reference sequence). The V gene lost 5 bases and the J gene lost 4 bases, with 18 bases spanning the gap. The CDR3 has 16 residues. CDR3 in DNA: TGTGCCAGCAGTGGGGCCGGGGGAGGTTTCACCGGGGAGCTGTTTTTT. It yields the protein CASSGAGGGFTGELFF.

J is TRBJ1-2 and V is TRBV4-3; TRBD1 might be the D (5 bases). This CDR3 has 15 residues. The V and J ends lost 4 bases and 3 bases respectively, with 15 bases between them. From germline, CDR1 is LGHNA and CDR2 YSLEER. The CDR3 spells CASSPNPAGYYGYTF. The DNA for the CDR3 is TGCGCCAGCAGCCCTAACCCGGCAGGGTACTATGGCTACACCTTC.

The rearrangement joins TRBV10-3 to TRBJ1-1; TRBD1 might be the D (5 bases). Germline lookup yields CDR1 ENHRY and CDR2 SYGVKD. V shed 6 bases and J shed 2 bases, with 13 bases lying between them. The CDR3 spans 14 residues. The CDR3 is CAIRTDTVNTEAFF. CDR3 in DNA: TGTGCCATCAGGACAGACACCGTAAACACTGAAGCTTTCTTT.

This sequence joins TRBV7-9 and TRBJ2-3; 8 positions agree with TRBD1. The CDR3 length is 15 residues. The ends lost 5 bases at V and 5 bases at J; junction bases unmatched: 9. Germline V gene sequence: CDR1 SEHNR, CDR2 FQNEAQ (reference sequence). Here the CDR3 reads CASSHKDRVKDTQYF. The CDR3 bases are TGTGCCAGCAGCCATAAGGACAGGGTTAAAGATACGCAGTATTTT.

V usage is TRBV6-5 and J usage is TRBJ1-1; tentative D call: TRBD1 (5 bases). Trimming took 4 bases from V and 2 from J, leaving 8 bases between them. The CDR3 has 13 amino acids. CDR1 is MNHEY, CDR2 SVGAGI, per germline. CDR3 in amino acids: CASSLGTNTEAFF. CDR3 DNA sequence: TGTGCCAGCAGTTTGGGGACTAACACTGAAGCTTTCTTT.

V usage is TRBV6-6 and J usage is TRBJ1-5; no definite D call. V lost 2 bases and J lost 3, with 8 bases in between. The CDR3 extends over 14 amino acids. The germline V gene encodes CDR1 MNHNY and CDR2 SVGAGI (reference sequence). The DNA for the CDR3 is TGTGCCAGCAGTTACATGGAGACCAATCAGCCCCAGCATTTT. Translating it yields CASSYMETNQPQHF.

The CDR3 coding sequence is TGTGCCAGCACTTACCGCGCCTCGAAAGGAGCTAACTATGGCTACACCTTC. Its translation is CASTYRASKGANYGYTF. The rearrangement joins TRBV28 to TRBJ1-2; D is undetermined. This CDR3 is 17 amino acids long. V lost 7 bases to trimming and J lost 0 bases, with 21 bases between them. Germline CDR1 is MDHEN and CDR2 is SYDVKM.

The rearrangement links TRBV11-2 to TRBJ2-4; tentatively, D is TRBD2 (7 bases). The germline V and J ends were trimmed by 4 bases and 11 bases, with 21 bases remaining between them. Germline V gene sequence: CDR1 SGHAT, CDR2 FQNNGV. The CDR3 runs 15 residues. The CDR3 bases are TGTGCCAGCAGCTCCCAAGGCGGGGGCCCAATGGTTCAGTACTTC. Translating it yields CASSSQGGGPMVQYF.

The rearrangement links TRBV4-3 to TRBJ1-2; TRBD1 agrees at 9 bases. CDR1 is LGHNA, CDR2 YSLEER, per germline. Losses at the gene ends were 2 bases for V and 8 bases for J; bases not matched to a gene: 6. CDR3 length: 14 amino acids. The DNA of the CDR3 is TGCGCCAGCAGCCAACAGACAGGGGGAGGGGGCTACACCTTC. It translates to CASSQQTGGGGYTF.

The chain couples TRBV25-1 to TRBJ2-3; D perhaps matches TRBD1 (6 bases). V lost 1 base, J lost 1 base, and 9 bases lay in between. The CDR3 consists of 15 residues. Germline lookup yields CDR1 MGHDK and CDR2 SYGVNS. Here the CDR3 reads CASSEWAGGTDTQYF. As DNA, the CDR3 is TGTGCCAGCAGTGAATGGGCAGGGGGCACAGATACGCAGTATTTT.

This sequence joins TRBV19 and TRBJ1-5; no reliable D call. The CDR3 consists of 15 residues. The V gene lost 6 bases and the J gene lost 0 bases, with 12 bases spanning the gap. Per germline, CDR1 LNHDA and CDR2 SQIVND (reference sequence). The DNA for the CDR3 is TGTGCCAGTAGCCTCGGAGGCTATAGCAATCAGCCCCAGCATTTT. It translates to CASSLGGYSNQPQHF.

CDR3 protein: CASSLLGGITGELFF. The CDR3 DNA is TGTGCCAGCAGCTTACTAGGCGGGATCACCGGGGAGCTGTTTTTT. J is TRBJ2-2 and V is TRBV11-2; weak D call: TRBD2 (6 bases). V was cut by 2 bases and J by 4 bases, with 11 bases left in between. This CDR3 spans 15 amino acids. Looked up from germline, CDR1 is SGHAT and CDR2 is FQNNGV.

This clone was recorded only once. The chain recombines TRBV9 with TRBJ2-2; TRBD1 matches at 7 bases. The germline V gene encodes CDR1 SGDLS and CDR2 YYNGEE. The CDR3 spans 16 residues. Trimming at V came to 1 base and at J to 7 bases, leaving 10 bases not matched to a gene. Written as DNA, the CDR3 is TGTGCCAGCAGCGTATCGGAACAGGGGATCTTCGGGGAGCTGTTTTTT. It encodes CASSVSEQGIFGELFF.

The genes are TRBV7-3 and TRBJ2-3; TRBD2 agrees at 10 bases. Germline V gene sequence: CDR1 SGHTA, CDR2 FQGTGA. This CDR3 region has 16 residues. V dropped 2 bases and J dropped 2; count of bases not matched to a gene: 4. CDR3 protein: CASSLLSGGNTDTQYF. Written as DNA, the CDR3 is TGTGCCAGCAGCTTACTTAGCGGGGGGAACACAGATACGCAGTATTTT.

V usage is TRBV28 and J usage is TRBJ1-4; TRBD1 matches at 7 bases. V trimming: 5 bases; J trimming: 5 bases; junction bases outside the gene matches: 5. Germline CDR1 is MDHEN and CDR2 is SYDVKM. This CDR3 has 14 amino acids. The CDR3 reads CASSRQGVNEKLFF. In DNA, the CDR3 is TGTGCCAGCAGTCGACAGGGTGTAAATGAAAAACTGTTTTTT.

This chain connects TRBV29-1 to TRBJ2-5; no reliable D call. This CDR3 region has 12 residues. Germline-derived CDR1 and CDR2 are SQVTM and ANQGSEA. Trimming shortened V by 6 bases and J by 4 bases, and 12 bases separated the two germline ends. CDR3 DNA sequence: TGCAGCGTCTCCCTAGTCGCAGAGACCCAGTACTTC. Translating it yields CSVSLVAETQYF.

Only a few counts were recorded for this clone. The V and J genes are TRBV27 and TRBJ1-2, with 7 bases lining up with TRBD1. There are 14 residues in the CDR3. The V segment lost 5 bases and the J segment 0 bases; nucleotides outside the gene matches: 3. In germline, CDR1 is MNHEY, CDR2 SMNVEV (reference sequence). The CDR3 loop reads CASSGDRANYGYTF. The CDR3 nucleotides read TGTGCCAGCAGTGGAGACAGGGCTAACTATGGCTACACCTTC.

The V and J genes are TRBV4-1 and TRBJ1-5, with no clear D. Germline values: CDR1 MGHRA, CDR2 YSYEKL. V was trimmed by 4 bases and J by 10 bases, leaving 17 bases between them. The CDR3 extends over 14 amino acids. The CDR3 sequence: CASSPARDAFPQHF. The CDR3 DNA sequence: TGCGCCAGCAGCCCGGCCCGGGATGCCTTCCCCCAGCATTTT.

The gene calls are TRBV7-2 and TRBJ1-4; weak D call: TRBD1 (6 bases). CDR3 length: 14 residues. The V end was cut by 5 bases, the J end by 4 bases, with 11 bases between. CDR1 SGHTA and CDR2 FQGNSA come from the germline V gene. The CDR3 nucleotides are TGTGCCAGCAGCACTAGGGGGGGTAATGAAAAACTGTTTTTT. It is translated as CASSTRGGNEKLFF.

The CDR3 bases are TGTGCCAGCAGCTTTCTGACCGGGGAGCTGTTTTTT. This sequence encodes CASSFLTGELFF. The gene calls are TRBV7-2 and TRBJ2-2; D unclear. Germline CDR1 is SGHTA and CDR2 is FQGNSA. Trimming shortened V by 3 bases and J by 5 bases, and 4 bases separated the two germline ends. This CDR3 has 12 residues.

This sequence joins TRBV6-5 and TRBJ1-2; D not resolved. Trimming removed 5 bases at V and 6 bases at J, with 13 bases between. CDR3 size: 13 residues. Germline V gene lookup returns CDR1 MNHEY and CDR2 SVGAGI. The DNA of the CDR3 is TGTGCCAGCAGTAGAGGAAGAAATAATGGCTACACCTTC. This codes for CASSRGRNNGYTF.

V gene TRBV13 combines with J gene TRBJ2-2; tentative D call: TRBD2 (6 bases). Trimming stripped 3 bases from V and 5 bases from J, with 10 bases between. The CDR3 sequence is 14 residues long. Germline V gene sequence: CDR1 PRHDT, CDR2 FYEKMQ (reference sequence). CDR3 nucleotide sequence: TGTGCCAGCAGCTTTGAGGGAGGAACCGGGGAGCTGTTTTTT. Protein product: CASSFEGGTGELFF.

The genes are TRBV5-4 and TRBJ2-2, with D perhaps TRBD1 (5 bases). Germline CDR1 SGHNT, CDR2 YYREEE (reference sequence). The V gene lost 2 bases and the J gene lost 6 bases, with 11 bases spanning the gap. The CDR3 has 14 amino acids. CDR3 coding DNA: TGTGCCAGCAGCTTTCTTACAGGACCCGGGGAGCTGTTTTTT. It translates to CASSFLTGPGELFF.

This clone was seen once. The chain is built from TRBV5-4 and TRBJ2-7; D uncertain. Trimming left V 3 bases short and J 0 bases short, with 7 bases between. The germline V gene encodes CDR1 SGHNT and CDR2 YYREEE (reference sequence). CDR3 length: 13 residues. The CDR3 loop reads CASSSVSSYEQYF. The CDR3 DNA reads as TGTGCCAGCAGCTCGGTGAGCTCCTACGAGCAGTACTTC.

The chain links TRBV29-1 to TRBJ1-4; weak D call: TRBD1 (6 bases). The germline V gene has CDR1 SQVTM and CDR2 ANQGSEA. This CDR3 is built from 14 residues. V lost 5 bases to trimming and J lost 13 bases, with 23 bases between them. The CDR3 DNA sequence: TGCAGCGTTCGAGGGGGAACCAGCTCAGATATACTGTTTTTT. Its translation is CSVRGGTSSDILFF.

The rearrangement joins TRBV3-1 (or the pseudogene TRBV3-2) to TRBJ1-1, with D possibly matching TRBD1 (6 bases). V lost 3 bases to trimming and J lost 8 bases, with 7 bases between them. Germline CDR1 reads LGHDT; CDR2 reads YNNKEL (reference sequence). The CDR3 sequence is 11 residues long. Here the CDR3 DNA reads TGTGCCAGCAGCCACGGGACAGAAGCTTTCTTT. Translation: CASSHGTEAFF.

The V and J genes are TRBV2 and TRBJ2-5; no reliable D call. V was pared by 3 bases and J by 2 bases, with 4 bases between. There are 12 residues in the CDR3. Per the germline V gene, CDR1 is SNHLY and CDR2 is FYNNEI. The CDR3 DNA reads TGTGCCAGCAGTGAGCAGCAAGAGACCCAGTACTTC. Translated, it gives CASSEQQETQYF.